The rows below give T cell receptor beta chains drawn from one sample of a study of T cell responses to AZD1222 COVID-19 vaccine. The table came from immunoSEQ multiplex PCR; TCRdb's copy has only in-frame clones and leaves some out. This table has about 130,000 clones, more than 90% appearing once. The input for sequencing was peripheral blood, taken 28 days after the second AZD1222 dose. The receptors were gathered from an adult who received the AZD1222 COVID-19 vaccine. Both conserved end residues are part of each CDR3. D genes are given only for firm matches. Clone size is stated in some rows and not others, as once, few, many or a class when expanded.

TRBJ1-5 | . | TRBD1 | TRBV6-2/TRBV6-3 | TGTGCCAGCAGTTACCAGGCAGGGGGATTTGGCAATCAGCCCCAGCATTTT | CASSYQAGGFGNQPQHF
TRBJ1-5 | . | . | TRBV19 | TGTGCCAGTACCACCCGGGACCCCAGTCAGCCCCAGCATTTT | CASTTRDPSQPQHF
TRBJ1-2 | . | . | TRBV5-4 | TGTGCCAGCAGCACCCGACAGAACCCCTACTATGGCTACACCTTC | CASSTRQNPYYGYTF
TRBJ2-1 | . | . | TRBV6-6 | TGTGCCAGCACCTCGACAGAACACAATGAGCAGTTCTTC | CASTSTEHNEQFF
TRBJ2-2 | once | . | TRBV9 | TGTGCCAGCAGCGTAGTATTAGCCGGGGAGCTGTTTTTT | CASSVVLAGELFF
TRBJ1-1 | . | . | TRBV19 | TGTGCCAGTGGGGAGCCGGGCGGGACTGAAGCTTTCTTT | CASGEPGGTEAFF
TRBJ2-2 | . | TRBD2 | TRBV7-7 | TGTGCTAGCAGCCCGCGGGGCAGCGGGGGAAACACCGGGGAGCTGTTTTTT | CASSPRGSGGNTGELFF
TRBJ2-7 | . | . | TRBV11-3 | TGTGCCAGCAGCCCCCGCAAAGACCCCTACGAGCAGTACTTC | CASSPRKDPYEQYF
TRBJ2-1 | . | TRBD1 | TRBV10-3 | TGTGCCATCGAGGATGGGTCGGGGACAGGGGGCCCCCTGTCCTACAATGAGCAGTTCTTC | CAIEDGSGTGGPLSYNEQFF
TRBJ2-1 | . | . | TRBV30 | TGTGCCTGGAGCGGACAGGAGGGGTACAATGAGCAGTTCTTC | CAWSGQEGYNEQFF
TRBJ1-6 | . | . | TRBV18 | TGTGCCAGCTCACCAAGGGGAGAGGGTTCACCCCTCCACTTT | CASSPRGEGSPLHF
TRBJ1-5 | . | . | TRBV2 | TGTGCCAGCAGTGAAGGTGCAGGGGGCAATCAGCCCCAGCATTTT | CASSEGAGGNQPQHF
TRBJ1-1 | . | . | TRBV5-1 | TGCGCCAGCAGCTTTGGCGGACACTCGAACACTGAAGCTTTCTTT | CASSFGGHSNTEAFF
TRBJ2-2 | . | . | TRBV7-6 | TGTGCCAGCAGCTCCGGTGGGCGGGAGCTGTTTTTT | CASSSGGRELFF
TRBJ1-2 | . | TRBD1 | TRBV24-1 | TGTGCCACCAGTGGGCAGGGGGCGATAGATGGCTACACCTTC | CATSGQGAIDGYTF
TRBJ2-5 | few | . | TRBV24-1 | TGTGCCACCAGCGGAGGTGGGGGTTGGGAGACCCAGTACTTC | CATSGGGGWETQYF
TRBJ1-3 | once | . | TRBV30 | TGTGCCTGGAGTGTACTCCCTCTCAGGTCTGGAAACACCATATATTTT | CAWSVLPLRSGNTIYF
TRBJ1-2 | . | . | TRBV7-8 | TGTGCCAGCAGCGTAGCGGGGGGGCCCTATGGCTACACCTTC | CASSVAGGPYGYTF
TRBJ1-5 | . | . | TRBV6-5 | TGTGCCAGCAGCCACGGGGTTGATCAGCCCCAGCATTTT | CASSHGVDQPQHF
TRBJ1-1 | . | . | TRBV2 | TGTGCCAGCAGTGTTTTTGAAGCTTTCTTT | CASSVFEAFF
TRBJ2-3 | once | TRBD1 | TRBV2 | TGTGCCAGCAGCGGACAGGGGGGTGGGGCAGATACGCAGTATTTT | CASSGQGGGADTQYF
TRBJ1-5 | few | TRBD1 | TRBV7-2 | TGTGCCAGCAGCAGGGACAGTACGAGCAATCAGCCCCAGCATTTT | CASSRDSTSNQPQHF
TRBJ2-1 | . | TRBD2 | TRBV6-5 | TGTGCCAGCGCAACCGGGACTAGCAAATCGCATGAGCAGTTCTTC | CASATGTSKSHEQFF
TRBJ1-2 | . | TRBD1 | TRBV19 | TGTGCCAGTAAAACAGGGGGCCAGGGCTATGGCTACACCTTC | CASKTGGQGYGYTF
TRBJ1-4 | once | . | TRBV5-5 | TGTGCCAGCAGCTTGATAGGGGATGCAACTAATGAAAAACTGTTTTTT | CASSLIGDATNEKLFF
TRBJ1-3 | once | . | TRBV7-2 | TGTGCCAGCAGCCCCAACCCTCCTGCGGGGGGGCTGACTGGAAACACCATATATTTT | CASSPNPPAGGLTGNTIYF
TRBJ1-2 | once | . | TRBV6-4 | TGTGCCAGCAGTGCTGACCATAACTATGGCTACACCTTC | CASSADHNYGYTF
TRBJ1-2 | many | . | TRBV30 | TGTGCCTGGAGTGTAGAGGCTAACTATGGCTACACCTTC | CAWSVEANYGYTF
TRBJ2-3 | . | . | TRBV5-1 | TGCGCCAGCAGCTTGGGACTAGGTAGCACAGATACGCAGTATTTT | CASSLGLGSTDTQYF
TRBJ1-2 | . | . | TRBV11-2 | TGTGCCAGCAGCTTATCACAGTTCAACTATGGCTACACCTTC | CASSLSQFNYGYTF
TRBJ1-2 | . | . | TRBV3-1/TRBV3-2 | TGTGCCAGCAGCCAAGATTACGTCCCGGGGCGCGACTATGGCTACACCTTC | CASSQDYVPGRDYGYTF
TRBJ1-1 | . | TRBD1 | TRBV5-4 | TGTGCCAGCAGCTGGGGGGGGACAGGGGATTTCACTGAAGCTTTCTTT | CASSWGGTGDFTEAFF
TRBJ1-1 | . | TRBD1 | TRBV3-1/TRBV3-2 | TGTGCCAGCAGCCAAGCTCGGGGGACAGTTAACACTGAAGCTTTCTTT | CASSQARGTVNTEAFF
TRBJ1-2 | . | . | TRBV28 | TGTGCCAGCAGACGGTCAAACTATGGCTACACCTTC | CASRRSNYGYTF
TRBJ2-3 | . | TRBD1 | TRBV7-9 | TGTGCCAGCAGCCGGGGGACAGGGGTCACAGATACGCAGTATTTT | CASSRGTGVTDTQYF
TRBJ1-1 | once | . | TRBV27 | TGTGCCAGCAGAGGGCTGGGGATGAACACTGAAGCTTTCTTT | CASRGLGMNTEAFF
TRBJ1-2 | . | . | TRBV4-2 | TGTGCCAGCAGCCAGGACCCTGGGGTCGGGGACTATGGCTACACCTTC | CASSQDPGVGDYGYTF
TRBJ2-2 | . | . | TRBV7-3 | TGTGCCAGCAGCTTAACCGGCGCGAACACCGGGGAGCTGTTTTTT | CASSLTGANTGELFF
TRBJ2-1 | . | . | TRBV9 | TGTGCCAGCAGCGTAGAGATCTGGGACAATGAGCAGTTCTTC | CASSVEIWDNEQFF
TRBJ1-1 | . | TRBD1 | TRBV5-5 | TGTGCCAGCAGCTTGGTCCCAGGGGGATCCACTGAAGCTTTCTTT | CASSLVPGGSTEAFF
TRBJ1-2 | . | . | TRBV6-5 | TGTGCCAGCAGTCCCCTGATGGGGGGCGGGGGGGGCTACACCTTC | CASSPLMGGGGGYTF
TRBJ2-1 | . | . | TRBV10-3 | TGTGCCATAAGGCCGGGCGGGTACAATGAGCAGTTCTTC | CAIRPGGYNEQFF
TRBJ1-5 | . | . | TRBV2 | TGTGCCAGCAGTGCCTCGAATTGGGAGCCCCAGCATTTT | CASSASNWEPQHF
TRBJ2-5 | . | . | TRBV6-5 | TGTGCCAGCAGTTCCGGGGGGCCGGTAGAGACCCAGTACTTC | CASSSGGPVETQYF
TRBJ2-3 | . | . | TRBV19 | TGTGCCAGTACCCCGCGGGGGCGTGTAGATACGCAGTATTTT | CASTPRGRVDTQYF